Listed below are T cell receptor beta chains from one sample, sequenced in a study of regulatory T cells in long-lasting Graves disease. TCRdb reprocessed the multiplex PCR reads via MiXCR and lists one record per CDR3 protein. In the table there are 440,000 or so distinct CDR3 sequences, 16% of which are singletons. These data also formed part of another study, on T cells in Graves' hyperthyroidism and ophthalmopathy.

The sequencing used peripheral blood mononuclear cells (PBMCs), collected at new diagnosis, from a patient treated with antithyroid drugs. These TCRs come from a woman in her twenties or thirties with Graves disease. CDR3s include the opening cysteine and the closing phenylalanine or tryptophan. The order of the fields is V gene, J gene, clone size, D gene, CDR3 protein, CDR3 DNA. The D gene is left open where the match is weak. Not all rows give a size; the values are once, few, many and, for expanded clones, a class.

>TRBV15|TRBJ1-1|many|NA
CATSRLMNTEAFF
TGTGCCACCAGCCGACTAATGAACACTGAAGCTTTCTTT
>TRBV28|TRBJ1-5|many|NA
CASSFGRERQPQHF
TGTGCCAGCAGTTTCGGCAGGGAACGTCAGCCCCAGCATTTT
>TRBV28|TRBJ2-3|many|TRBD2
CASRIRGEDTQYF
TGTGCCAGCAGAATACGGGGGGAGGATACGCAGTATTTT
>TRBV11-2|TRBJ2-4|once|TRBD1
CASSFGTGGDGNIQYF
TGTGCCAGCAGCTTCGGGACAGGGGGCGACGGAAACATTCAGTACTTC
>TRBV11-2|TRBJ2-5|many|TRBD1
CASSKTWDRGSETQYF
TGTGCCAGCAGCAAGACGTGGGACAGGGGGAGTGAGACCCAGTACTTC
>TRBV5-4|TRBJ1-1|NA|TRBD1
CASSWRQGNTEAFF
TGTGCCAGCAGCTGGCGACAGGGTAACACTGAAGCTTTCTTT
>TRBV25-1|TRBJ2-7|NA|NA
CASDGTYEQYF
TGTGCCAGTGACGGAACCTACGAGCAGTACTTC
>TRBV27|TRBJ1-1|many|NA
CASSLEAGNYFTEAFF
TGTGCCAGCAGTTTAGAGGCAGGGAATTACTTCACTGAAGCTTTCTTT
>TRBV20-1|TRBJ2-1|many|TRBD2
CSALAGPPYNEQFF
TGCAGTGCCCTAGCGGGGCCGCCCTACAATGAGCAGTTCTTC
>TRBV4-2|TRBJ2-1|NA|NA
CASSARHEQFF
TGTGCCAGCAGCGCAAGGCATGAGCAGTTCTTC
>TRBV3-1|TRBJ2-7|many|TRBD1
CASSQADRGGEQYF
TGTGCCAGCAGCCAAGCGGACAGGGGAGGCGAGCAGTACTTC
>TRBV19|TRBJ1-5|NA|TRBD1
CASSVNRGSNQPQHF
TGTGCCAGTAGTGTTAACAGGGGTAGCAATCAGCCCCAGCATTTT
>TRBV3-1|TRBJ2-2|many|NA
CASSQGVAESGELFF
TGTGCCAGCAGCCAAGGGGTCGCCGAGTCCGGGGAGCTGTTTTTT
>TRBV4-3|TRBJ2-2|few|NA
CASSQDGDGSKKNTGELFF
TGCGCCAGCAGCCAAGATGGCGATGGAAGCAAGAAAAACACCGGGGAGCTGTTTTTT
>TRBV7-2|TRBJ1-1|NA|NA
CASYGGGSNTEAFF
TGTGCCTCCTATGGGGGGGGATCGAACACTGAAGCTTTCTTT
>TRBV27|TRBJ1-1|many|TRBD1
CASSHPSRDRGRAFF
TGTGCCAGCAGTCACCCATCCCGGGACAGAGGAAGAGCTTTCTTT
>TRBV7-9|TRBJ1-6|few|NA
CASSTRAVVPYNSPLHF
TGTGCCAGCAGCACACGAGCAGTGGTCCCCTATAATTCACCCCTCCACTTT
>TRBV25-1|TRBJ2-1|few|TRBD1
CASSDGSGGYNEQFF
TGTGCCAGCAGCGACGGCTCAGGGGGCTACAATGAGCAGTTCTTC
>TRBV3-1|TRBJ1-5|many|NA
CASSQEVNQPQHF
TGTGCCAGCAGCCAAGAGGTCAATCAGCCCCAGCATTTT
>TRBV18|TRBJ2-5|many|NA
CASSQSLFQNQETQYF
TGTGCCAGCTCACAGTCACTTTTTCAGAACCAAGAGACCCAGTACTTC
>TRBV9|TRBJ1-6|few|TRBD1
CASSSSGTGSRNSPLHF
TGTGCCAGCAGCTCTAGTGGGACAGGGTCGCGTAATTCACCCCTCCACTTT